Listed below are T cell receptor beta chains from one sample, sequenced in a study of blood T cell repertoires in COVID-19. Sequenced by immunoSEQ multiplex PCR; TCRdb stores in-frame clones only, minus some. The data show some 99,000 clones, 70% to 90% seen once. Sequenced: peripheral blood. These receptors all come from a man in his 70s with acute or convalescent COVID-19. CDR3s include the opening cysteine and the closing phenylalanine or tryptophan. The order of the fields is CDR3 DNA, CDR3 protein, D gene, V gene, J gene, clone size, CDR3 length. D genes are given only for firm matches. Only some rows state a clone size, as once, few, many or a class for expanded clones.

TGCGCCAGCAGCTTGCTGGGACACCCAAGCACAGATACGCAGTATTTT	CASSLLGHPSTDTQYF	NA	TRBV5-1	TRBJ2-3	once	16
TGCGCCAGCAGCCATCTCGGACTAGCGGGGCCATTCGGGGAGCTGTTTTTT	CASSHLGLAGPFGELFF	TRBD2	TRBV4-1	TRBJ2-2	NA	17
TGTGCCAGCAGCCCGGCCTCACTAGCGGGGCTCTCCTACGAGCAGTACTTC	CASSPASLAGLSYEQYF	TRBD2	TRBV9	TRBJ2-7	NA	17
TGTGCCAGTAGCCCACAGGGTAACTATGGCTACACCTTC	CASSPQGNYGYTF	NA	TRBV19	TRBJ1-2	NA	13
TGCGCCAGCATGGAGGGATTTGCAGATACGCAGTATTTT	CASMEGFADTQYF	NA	TRBV5-1	TRBJ2-3	NA	13
TGCAGCGTTGGTTGGGGAGTCAATCAGCCCCAGCATTTT	CSVGWGVNQPQHF	NA	TRBV29-1	TRBJ1-5	NA	13
TGTGCCAGCATGACCCCGACAGGCCCAGAATCACCCCTCCACTTT	CASMTPTGPESPLHF	NA	TRBV6-6	TRBJ1-6	NA	15
TGTGCCAGTAGTACCCCAGGGGTCGATCAGCCCCAGCATTTT	CASSTPGVDQPQHF	NA	TRBV19	TRBJ1-5	NA	14
TGCGCCAGCGGGACAGGGGCTGTTTATGGCTACACCTTC	CASGTGAVYGYTF	TRBD1	TRBV10-2	TRBJ1-2	NA	13
TGTGCCAGCAGTCCATCCATAGGACAGGGGACTAATGAAAAACTGTTTTTT	CASSPSIGQGTNEKLFF	TRBD1	TRBV27	TRBJ1-4	NA	17
TGTGCCAGCCTAGGACAGGGGGCCGGACCCCTCCACTTT	CASLGQGAGPLHF	TRBD1	TRBV28	TRBJ1-6	few	13
TGTGCCAGTAGAAGACAGGGAGGCTCCTACAATGAGCAGTTCTTC	CASRRQGGSYNEQFF	NA	TRBV19	TRBJ2-1	NA	15
TGTGCCAGCAGTGAATGGCAGAACACCGGGGAGCTGTTTTTT	CASSEWQNTGELFF	NA	TRBV6-1	TRBJ2-2	NA	14
TGCGCCAGCAGCCAAGAGGAGGGAAAGTGGGTTAACACCGGGGAGCTGTTTTTT	CASSQEEGKWVNTGELFF	NA	TRBV4-1	TRBJ2-2	NA	18
TGTGCCAGCAGTTTTCCCAGGGTCGCGTATAATTCACCCCTCCACTTT	CASSFPRVAYNSPLHF	NA	TRBV28	TRBJ1-6	NA	16
TGTGCCAGCAGTTACATGGGAGGAGAGGGTGAAAAACTGTTTTTT	CASSYMGGEGEKLFF	NA	TRBV6-5	TRBJ1-4	NA	15
TGCGCCAGCAGCCAAGGACTTAACTATGGCTACACCTTC	CASSQGLNYGYTF	NA	TRBV4-1	TRBJ1-2	NA	13
TGTGCCAGCAGCCTAGAGGAGGGCTCGCCCCCAGAGACCCAGTACTTC	CASSLEEGSPPETQYF	NA	TRBV9	TRBJ2-5	NA	16
TGTGCCAGCAGTTTGTACGGAGATCAGCCCCAGCATTTT	CASSLYGDQPQHF	NA	TRBV27	TRBJ1-5	NA	13
TGTGCCAGCAGTTTAGACAGGGGGCTAATTGTGAACGAGCAGTACTTC	CASSLDRGLIVNEQYF	TRBD1	TRBV28	TRBJ2-7	NA	16
TGTGCCAGCAGCATAAGGGGACAGAACTATGGCTACACCTTC	CASSIRGQNYGYTF	TRBD1	TRBV28	TRBJ1-2	NA	14
TGTGCCTGGAGGGACGACTCTCGGGGGTCCTCTGGAAACACCATATATTTT	CAWRDDSRGSSGNTIYF	NA	TRBV30	TRBJ1-3	NA	17
TGCGCCAGCAGCCCGGGACAGAACCAAGAGACCCAGTACTTC	CASSPGQNQETQYF	TRBD1	TRBV4-1	TRBJ2-5	NA	14
TGTGCCAGCAGCCCGTCGGGACGGGGGTTCGAAAAACTGTTTTTT	CASSPSGRGFEKLFF	NA	TRBV7-9	TRBJ1-4	NA	15
TGTGCCAGCAGGCGAGCGGGGGTTTTGGACGGGGAGCTGTTTTTT	CASRRAGVLDGELFF	TRBD2	TRBV14	TRBJ2-2	NA	15
TGTGCCAGCAGTTCTCCCACCGGGGACACTGTTCCCGGAATAGGGTCCCAGCATTTT	CASSSPTGDTVPGIGSQHF	NA	TRBV28	TRBJ1-5	NA	19
TGTGCCAGCAGCCTTCCTCCCGGGGAGCTGTTTTTT	CASSLPPGELFF	NA	TRBV5-4	TRBJ2-2	few	12
TGTGCCAGCAGCGGGGGACTAGCGGACAATGAGCAGTTCTTC	CASSGGLADNEQFF	TRBD2	TRBV7-9	TRBJ2-1	once	14
TGTGCCAGCTCAAGAGTACAAGAGACCCAGTACTTC	CASSRVQETQYF	NA	TRBV18	TRBJ2-5	NA	12
TGTGCCAGCAGCCAGGGGACATCATATAATTCACCCCTCCACTTT	CASSQGTSYNSPLHF	NA	TRBV14	TRBJ1-6	NA	15
TGTGCCAGTAGTATAAGCCCGAACACCGGGGAGCTGTTTTTT	CASSISPNTGELFF	NA	TRBV19	TRBJ2-2	NA	14
TGTGCCAGCAGCTTCGGGACAGGGCTGTATCAGCCCCAGCATTTT	CASSFGTGLYQPQHF	TRBD1	TRBV7-9	TRBJ1-5	NA	15